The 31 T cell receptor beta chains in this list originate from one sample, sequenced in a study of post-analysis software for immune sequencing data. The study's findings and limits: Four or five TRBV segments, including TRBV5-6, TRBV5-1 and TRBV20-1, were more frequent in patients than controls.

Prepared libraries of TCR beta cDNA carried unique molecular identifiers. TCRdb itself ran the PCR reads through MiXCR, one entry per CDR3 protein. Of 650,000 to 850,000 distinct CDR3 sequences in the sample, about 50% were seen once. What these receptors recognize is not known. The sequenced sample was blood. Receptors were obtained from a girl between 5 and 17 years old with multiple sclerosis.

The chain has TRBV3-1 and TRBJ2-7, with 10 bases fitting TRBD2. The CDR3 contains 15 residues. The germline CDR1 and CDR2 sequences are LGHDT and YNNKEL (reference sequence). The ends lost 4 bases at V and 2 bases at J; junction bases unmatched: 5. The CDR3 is CASSRTLAGAYEQYF. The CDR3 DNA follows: TGTGCCAGCAGCCGAACCCTAGCGGGAGCCTACGAGCAGTACTTC.

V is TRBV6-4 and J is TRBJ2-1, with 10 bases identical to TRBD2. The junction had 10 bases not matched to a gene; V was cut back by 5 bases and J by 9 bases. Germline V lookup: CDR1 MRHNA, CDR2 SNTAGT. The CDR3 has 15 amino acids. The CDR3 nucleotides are TGTGCCAGCAGTTCCGAGGGGCTAGCGGGAGCTGAGCAGTTCTTC. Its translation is CASSSEGLAGAEQFF.

Here the CDR3 reads CASSPRDLSSYEQYF. CDR3 DNA sequence: TGTGCCAGCAGCCCGCGGGACTTGAGCTCCTACGAGCAGTACTTC. The chain has TRBV7-9 and TRBJ2-7; D is perhaps TRBD2 (6 bases). Trimming took 5 bases from V and 0 from J, leaving 14 bases between them. CDR1 is SEHNR and CDR2 is FQNEAQ in the germline V gene (reference sequence). CDR3 length equals 15 residues. The full variable domain, rest sourced from reference TRBV7-9 and TRBJ2-7, is DTGVSQNPRHKITKRGQNVTFRCDPISEHNRLYWYRQTLGQGPEFLTYFQNEAQLEKSRLLSDRFSAERPKGSFSTLEIQRTEQGDSAMYLCASSPRDLSSYEQYFGPGTRLTVT.

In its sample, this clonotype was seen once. CDR3 sequence: CASSVEGGRGDTQYF. The CDR3 coding sequence is TGTGCCAGCAGCGTAGAGGGCGGCCGGGGAGATACGCAGTATTTT. The chain carries TRBV9 and TRBJ2-3; D possibly corresponds to TRBD2 (5 bases). The V end lost 0 bases, the J end lost 5 bases, and 13 bases lay between the germline ends. The V gene's germline CDR1 is SGDLS and CDR2 YYNGEE. There are 15 residues in the CDR3.

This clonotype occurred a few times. CDR3 region: CASSLDTQYF. CDR3 bases: TGTGCCAGCAGCTTAGATACGCAGTATTTT. This chain joins TRBV7-8 and TRBJ2-3, with D unclear. This CDR3 contains 10 residues. V lost 1 base, J lost 7 bases, and 0 bases lay in between. Germline CDR1 SGHVS, CDR2 FQNEAQ.

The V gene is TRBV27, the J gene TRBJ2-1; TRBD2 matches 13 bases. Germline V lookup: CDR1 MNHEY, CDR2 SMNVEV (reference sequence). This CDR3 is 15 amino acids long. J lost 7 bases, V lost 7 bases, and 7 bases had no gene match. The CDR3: CASTLGLAGRNEQFF. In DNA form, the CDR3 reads TGTGCCAGCACCCTGGGACTAGCGGGGAGAAATGAGCAGTTCTTC.

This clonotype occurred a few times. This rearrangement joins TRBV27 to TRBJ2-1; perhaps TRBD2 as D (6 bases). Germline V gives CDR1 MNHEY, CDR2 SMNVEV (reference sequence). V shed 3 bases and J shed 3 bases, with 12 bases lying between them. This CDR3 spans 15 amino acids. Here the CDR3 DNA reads TGTGCCAGCAGTTTGGGGGGAACGGTCTACAATGAGCAGTTCTTC. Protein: CASSLGGTVYNEQFF.

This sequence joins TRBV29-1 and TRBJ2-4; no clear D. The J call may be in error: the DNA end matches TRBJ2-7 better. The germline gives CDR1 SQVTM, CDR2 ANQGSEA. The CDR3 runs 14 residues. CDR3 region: CSVNIGGVPYEQYF. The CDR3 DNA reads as TGCAGCGTCAATATCGGCGGCGTCCCCTACGAGCAGTACTTC.

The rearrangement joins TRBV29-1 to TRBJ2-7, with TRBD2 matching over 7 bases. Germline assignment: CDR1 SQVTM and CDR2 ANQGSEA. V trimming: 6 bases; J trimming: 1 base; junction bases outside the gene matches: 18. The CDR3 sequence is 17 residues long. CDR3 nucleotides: TGCAGCGTCGGGGGGTCGAGAACCGGACACTTTTCCTACGAGCAGTACTTC. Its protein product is CSVGGSRTGHFSYEQYF.

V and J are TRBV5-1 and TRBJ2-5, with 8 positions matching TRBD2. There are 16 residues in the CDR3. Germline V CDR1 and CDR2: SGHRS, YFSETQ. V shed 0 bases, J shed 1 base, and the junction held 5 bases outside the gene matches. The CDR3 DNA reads TGCGCCAGCAGCTTGGTGGGGAGCGGGGGCCAAGAGACCCAGTACTTC. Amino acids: CASSLVGSGGQETQYF.

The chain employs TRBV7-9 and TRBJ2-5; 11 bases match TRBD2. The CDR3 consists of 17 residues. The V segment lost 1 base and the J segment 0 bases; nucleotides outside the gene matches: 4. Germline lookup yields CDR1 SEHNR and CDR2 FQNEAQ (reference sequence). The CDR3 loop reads CASSLVPSGRNQETQYF. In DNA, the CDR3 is TGTGCCAGCAGCTTAGTGCCTAGCGGGAGGAACCAAGAGACCCAGTACTTC.

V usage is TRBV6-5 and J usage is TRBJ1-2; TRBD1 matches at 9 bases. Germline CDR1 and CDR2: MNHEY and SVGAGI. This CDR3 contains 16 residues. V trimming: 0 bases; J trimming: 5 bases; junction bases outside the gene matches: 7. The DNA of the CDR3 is TGTGCCAGCAGTTACTCTACAGGGGGCGTGTTTTATGGCTACACCTTC. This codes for CASSYSTGGVFYGYTF.

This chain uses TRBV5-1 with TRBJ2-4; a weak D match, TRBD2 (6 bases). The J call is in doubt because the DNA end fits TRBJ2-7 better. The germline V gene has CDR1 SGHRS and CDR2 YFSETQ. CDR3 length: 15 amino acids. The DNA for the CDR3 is TGCGCCAGCAGCCCGCCAGGAAGGGAGGCTTACGAGCAGTACTTC. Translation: CASSPPGREAYEQYF.

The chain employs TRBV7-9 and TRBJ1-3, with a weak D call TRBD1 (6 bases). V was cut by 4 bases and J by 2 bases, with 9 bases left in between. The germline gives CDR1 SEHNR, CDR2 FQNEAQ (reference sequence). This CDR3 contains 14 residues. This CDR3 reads CASSSRTAGNTIYF. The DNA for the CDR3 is TGTGCCAGCAGCTCGCGGACAGCTGGAAACACCATATATTTT.

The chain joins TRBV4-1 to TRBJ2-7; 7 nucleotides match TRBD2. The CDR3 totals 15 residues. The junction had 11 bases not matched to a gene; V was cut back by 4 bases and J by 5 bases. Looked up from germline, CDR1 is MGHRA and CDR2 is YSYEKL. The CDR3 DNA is TGCGCCAGCAGCCCCGGGGGGTCCCGACACGACGAGCAGTACTTC. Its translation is CASSPGGSRHDEQYF.

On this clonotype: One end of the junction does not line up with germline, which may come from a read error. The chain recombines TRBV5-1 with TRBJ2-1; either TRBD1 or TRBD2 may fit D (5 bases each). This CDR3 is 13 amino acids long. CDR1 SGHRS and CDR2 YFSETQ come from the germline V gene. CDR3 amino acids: CASSRDQSNGQFF. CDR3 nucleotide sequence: TGCGCCAGCTCCAGGGACCAGAGCAATGGGCAGTTCTTC.

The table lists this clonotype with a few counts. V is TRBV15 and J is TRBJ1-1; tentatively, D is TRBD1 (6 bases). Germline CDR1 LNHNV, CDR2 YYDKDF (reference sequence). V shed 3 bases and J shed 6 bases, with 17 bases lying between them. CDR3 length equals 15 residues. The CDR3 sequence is CATSSSRGRIAEAFF. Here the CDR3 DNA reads TGTGCCACCAGCAGCTCAAGGGGGAGGATCGCTGAAGCTTTCTTT.

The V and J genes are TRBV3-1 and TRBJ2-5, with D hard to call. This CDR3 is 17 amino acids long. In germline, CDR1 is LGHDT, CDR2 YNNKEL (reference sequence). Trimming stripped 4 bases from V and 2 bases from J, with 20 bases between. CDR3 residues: CASSPHRATPLQETQYF. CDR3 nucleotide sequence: TGTGCCAGCAGCCCACACCGGGCCACCCCACTTCAAGAGACCCAGTACTTC.

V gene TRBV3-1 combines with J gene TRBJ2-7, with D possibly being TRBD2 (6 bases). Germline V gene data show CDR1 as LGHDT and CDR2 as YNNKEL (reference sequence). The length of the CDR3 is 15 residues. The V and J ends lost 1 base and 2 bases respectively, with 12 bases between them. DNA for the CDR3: TGTGCCAGCAGCCAAGGCCTAGCGCATGCCTACGAGCAGTACTTC. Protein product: CASSQGLAHAYEQYF.

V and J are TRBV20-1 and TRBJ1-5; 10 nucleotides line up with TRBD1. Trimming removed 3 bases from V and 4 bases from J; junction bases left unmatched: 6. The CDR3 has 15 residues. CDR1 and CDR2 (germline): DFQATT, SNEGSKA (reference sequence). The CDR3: CSASLRDRGNQPQHF. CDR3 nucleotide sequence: TGCAGTGCTAGCCTCCGGGACAGGGGAAATCAGCCCCAGCATTTT.

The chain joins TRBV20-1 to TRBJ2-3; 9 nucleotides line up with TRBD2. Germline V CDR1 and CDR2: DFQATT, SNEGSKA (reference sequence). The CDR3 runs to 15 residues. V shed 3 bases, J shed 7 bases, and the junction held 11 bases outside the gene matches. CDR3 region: CSASPSGRLVNTQYF. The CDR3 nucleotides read TGCAGTGCTAGCCCAAGCGGGAGGTTGGTGAATACGCAGTATTTT.

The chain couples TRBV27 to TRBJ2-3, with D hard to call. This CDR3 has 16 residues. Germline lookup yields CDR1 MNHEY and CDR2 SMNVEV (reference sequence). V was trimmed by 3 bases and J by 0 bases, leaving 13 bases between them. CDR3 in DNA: TGTGCCAGCAGTTTCTGGAACTTAGCTAGCACAGATACGCAGTATTTT. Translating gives CASSFWNLASTDTQYF.

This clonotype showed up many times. The chain's CDR3 is CASSDRGNQPQHF. CDR3 bases: TGTGCCAGCAGTGACAGGGGGAATCAGCCCCAGCATTTT. This sequence joins TRBV12-3 or TRBV12-4 and TRBJ1-5; 9 positions match TRBD1. The V gene end was trimmed by 5 bases and the J gene end by 4 bases; junction bases not matched to a gene: 0. The length of the CDR3 is 13 residues.

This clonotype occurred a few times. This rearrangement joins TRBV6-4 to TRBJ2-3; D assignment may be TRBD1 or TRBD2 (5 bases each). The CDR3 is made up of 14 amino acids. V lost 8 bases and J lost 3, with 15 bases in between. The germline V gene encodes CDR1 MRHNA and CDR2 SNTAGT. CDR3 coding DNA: TGTGCCAGCGGGTCTACCGAGGGGACAGATACGCAGTATTTT. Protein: CASGSTEGTDTQYF.

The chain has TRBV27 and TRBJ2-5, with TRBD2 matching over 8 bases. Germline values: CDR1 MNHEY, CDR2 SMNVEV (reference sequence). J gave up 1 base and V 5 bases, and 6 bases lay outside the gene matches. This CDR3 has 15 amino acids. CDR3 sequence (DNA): TGTGCCAGCAGTCCCAGACTAGCGACCCAAGAGACCCAGTACTTC. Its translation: CASSPRLATQETQYF.

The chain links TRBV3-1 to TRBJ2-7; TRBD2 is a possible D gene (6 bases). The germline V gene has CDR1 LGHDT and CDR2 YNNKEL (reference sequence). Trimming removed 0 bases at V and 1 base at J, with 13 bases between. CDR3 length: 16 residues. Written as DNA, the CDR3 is TGTGCCAGCAGCCAAGATGACGCGGGGCTATCCTACGAGCAGTACTTC. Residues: CASSQDDAGLSYEQYF.

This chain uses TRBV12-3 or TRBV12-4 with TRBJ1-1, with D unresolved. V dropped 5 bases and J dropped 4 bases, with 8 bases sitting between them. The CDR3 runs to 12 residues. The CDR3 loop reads CASSATVTEAFF. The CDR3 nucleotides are TGTGCCAGCAGTGCGACTGTCACTGAAGCTTTCTTT.

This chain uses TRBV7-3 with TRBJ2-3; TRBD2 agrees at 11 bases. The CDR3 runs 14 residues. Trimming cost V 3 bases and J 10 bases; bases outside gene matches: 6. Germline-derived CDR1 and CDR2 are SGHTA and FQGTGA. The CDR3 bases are TGTGCCAGCAGCTTCGGACTAGCGGGCTCATCGCAGTATTTT. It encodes CASSFGLAGSSQYF.

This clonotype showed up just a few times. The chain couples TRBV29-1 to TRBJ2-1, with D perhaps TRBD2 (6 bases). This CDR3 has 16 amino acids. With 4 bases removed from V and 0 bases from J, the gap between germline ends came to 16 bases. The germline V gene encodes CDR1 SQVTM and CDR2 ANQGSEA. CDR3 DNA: TGCAGCGTTGGGTTATTAGCGGAATTCTCCTACAATGAGCAGTTCTTC. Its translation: CSVGLLAEFSYNEQFF.

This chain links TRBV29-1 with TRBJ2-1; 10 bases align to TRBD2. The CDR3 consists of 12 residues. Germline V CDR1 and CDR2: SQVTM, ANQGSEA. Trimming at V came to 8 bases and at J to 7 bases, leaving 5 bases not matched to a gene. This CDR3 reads CSTSGRGNEQFF. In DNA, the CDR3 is TGCAGCACCAGCGGGAGGGGGAATGAGCAGTTCTTC.

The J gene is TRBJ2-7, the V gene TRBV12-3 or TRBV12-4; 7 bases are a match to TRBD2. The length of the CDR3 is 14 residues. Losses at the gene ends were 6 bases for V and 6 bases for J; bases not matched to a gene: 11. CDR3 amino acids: CASSWEGPLAEQYF. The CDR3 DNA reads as TGTGCCAGCAGCTGGGAGGGGCCCCTTGCCGAGCAGTACTTC.